One and the same sample provided the 3 T cell receptor beta chains below, sequenced in a study of T cell clonotyping in hematopoietic cell transplantation. Some clones are missing from TCRdb's copy, which holds only in-frame ones; the method was immunoSEQ multiplex PCR. Of some 16,000 clones detected, about 92% appear once; the ten largest clones hold around 1.8%. Time point meaning: recipient sample about 28 days before transplant, after cytoreduction. The sequencing used peripheral blood mononuclear cells, collected before stem cell transplant. Receptor source: a man between 18 and 29 years old with biphenotypic leukemia. Some clones in this sample may be carry-over from other donors' samples.

Turning to this clone: A junction end diverges from the germline sequence, so it may reflect a read error. The rearrangement links TRBV7-2 to TRBJ2-7; 8 bases fit TRBD2. The V gene's germline CDR1 is SGHTA and CDR2 FQGNSA. The CDR3 is 15 amino acids. DNA of the CDR3: TGTGCCAGCAGCTTAGACGGGGGGGGGTCCTATGAGCAGTACTTC. This gives the protein CASSLDGGGSYEQYF.

The gene calls are TRBV21-1 and TRBJ1-5; the table's D call of TRBD1 was not tested on the DNA. TRBV21-1 represents a pseudogene. The CDR3 consists of 17 residues. CDR3 sequence (DNA): TGTGCCAGCAGCTCCCGGGACACCCTTTATAGCAATCAGCCCCAGCATTTT. Its translation: CASSSRDTLYSNQPQHF.

The chain links TRBV28 to TRBJ1-1; D uncertain. Per the germline V gene, CDR1 is MDHEN and CDR2 is SYDVKM. This CDR3 contains 12 residues. The V and J ends lost 6 bases and 7 bases respectively, with 12 bases between them. The CDR3 loop reads CASRELLSEAFF. CDR3 bases: TGTGCCAGCAGAGAGTTATTGAGTGAAGCTTTCTTT. The full variable domain, with the rest looked up from reference TRBV28 and TRBJ1-1, is DVKVTQSSRYLVKRTGEKVFLECVQDMDHENMFWYRQDPGLGLRLIYFSYDVKMKEKGDIPEGYSVSREKKERFSLILESASTNQTSMYLCASRELLSEAFFGQGTRLTVV.